The source of this T cell receptor beta chain is a study of CD8+ T cells in alopecia areata. The overall study: Patients in the study were on tofacitinib for 6 to 18 months, then off it for 6 months.

The sample holds a few counts of this clone. The CDR3 extends over 11 amino acids. The germline gives CDR1 SQVTM, CDR2 ANQGSEA. With 4 bases removed from V and 3 bases from J, the gap between germline ends came to 7 bases. Reverse transcription of extracted RNA yielded cDNA, which provided the sequencing template. The assay was immunoSEQ multiplex PCR, and TCRdb's table has in-frame clones only and misses some. The sample lists about 88,000 clones, about 40% occurring once. Indicated treatment: oral pan-JAK inhibitor, 5-10 mg twice daily. It was from alopecia areata patients that lesional scalp punch biopsies and peripheral blood were collected.

The input for sequencing was CD8+ T cells sorted from blood, taken at week 24, from a patient treated with tofacitinib. This receptor was identified in a human donor with alopecia areata. The V and J genes are TRBV29-1 and TRBJ2-7; D not certain. The CDR3 DNA is TGCAGCGTTGGTCTCGACTACGAGCAGTACTTC. This gives the protein CSVGLDYEQYF.